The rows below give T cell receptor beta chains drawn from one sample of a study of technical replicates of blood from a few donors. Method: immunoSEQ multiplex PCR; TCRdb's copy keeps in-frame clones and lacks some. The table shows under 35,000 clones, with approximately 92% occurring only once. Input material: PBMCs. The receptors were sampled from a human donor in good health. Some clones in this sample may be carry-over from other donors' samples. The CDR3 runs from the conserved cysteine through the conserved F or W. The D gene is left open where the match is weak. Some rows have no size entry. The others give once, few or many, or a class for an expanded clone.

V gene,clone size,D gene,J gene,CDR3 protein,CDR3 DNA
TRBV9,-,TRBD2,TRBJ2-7,CASSPPGGAYEQYF,TGTGCCAGCAGCCCGCCGGGGGGGGCCTACGAGCAGTACTTC
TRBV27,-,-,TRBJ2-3,CASSLSGGGDTQYF,TGTGCCAGCAGTTTATCGGGGGGAGGAGATACGCAGTATTTT
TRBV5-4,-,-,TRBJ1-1,CASSPHPGNTEAFF,TGTGCCAGCAGCCCTCACCCAGGGAACACTGAAGCTTTCTTT
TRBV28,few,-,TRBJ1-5,CASTVAPWGNQPQHF,TGTGCCAGCACCGTAGCGCCCTGGGGCAATCAGCCCCAGCATTTT
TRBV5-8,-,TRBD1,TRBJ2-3,CASSQGQRQMDTQYF,TGTGCCAGCAGCCAGGGACAGCGTCAAATGGATACGCAGTATTTT
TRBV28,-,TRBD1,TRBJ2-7,CASGTGGTYEQYF,TGTGCCAGCGGGACAGGGGGAACCTACGAGCAGTACTTC
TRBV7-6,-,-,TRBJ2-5,CASSSVLTQETQYF,TGTGCCAGCAGCTCGGTCTTGACACAAGAGACCCAGTACTTC
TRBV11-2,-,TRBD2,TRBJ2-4,CASSSQPRAGGKNIQYF,TGTGCCAGCAGCTCCCAACCCCGAGCGGGGGGGAAAAACATTCAGTACTTC
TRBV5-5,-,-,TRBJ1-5,CASSLQGEGNQPQHF,TGTGCCAGCAGCTTACAGGGCGAAGGCAATCAGCCCCAGCATTTT
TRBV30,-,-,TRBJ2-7,CARRGSSREQYF,TGTGCCCGTAGGGGCAGCTCCCGCGAGCAGTACTTC
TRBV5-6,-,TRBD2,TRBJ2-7,CASSLTSVEQYF,TGTGCCAGCAGCTTGACTAGCGTGGAGCAGTACTTC
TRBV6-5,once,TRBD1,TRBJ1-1,CASNLQGRTEAFF,TGTGCCAGCAATTTACAGGGGCGAACTGAAGCTTTCTTT
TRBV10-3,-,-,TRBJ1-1,CAISESNGPSEAFF,TGTGCCATCAGTGAGTCGAACGGACCTAGCGAAGCTTTCTTT
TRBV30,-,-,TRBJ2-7,CAWSVTRHSYEQYF,TGTGCCTGGAGTGTAACGAGACACTCCTACGAGCAGTACTTC
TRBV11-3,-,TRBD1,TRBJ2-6,CASSSGQGAGANVLTF,TGTGCCAGCAGCTCGGGACAGGGGGCTGGGGCCAACGTCCTGACTTTC
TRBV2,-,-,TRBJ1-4,CASSETGLNEKLFF,TGTGCCAGCAGTGAAACAGGCCTCAATGAAAAACTGTTTTTT
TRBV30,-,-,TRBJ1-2,CAWTVNYGYTF,TGTGCCTGGACAGTTAACTATGGCTACACCTTC
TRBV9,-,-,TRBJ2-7,CASSVGPGSYEQYF,TGTGCCAGCAGCGTAGGCCCAGGGTCCTACGAGCAGTACTTC
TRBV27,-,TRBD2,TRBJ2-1,CASSLAGGRVEQFF,TGTGCCAGCAGTCTAGCGGGGGGTCGGGTTGAGCAGTTCTTC
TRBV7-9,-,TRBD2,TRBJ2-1,CASSLVRGGEDEQFF,TGTGCCAGCAGCTTAGTCCGGGGGGGGGAGGATGAGCAGTTCTTC
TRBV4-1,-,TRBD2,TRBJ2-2,CASSQSPGLAGGPGELFF,TGCGCCAGCAGCCAAAGCCCGGGTCTAGCGGGGGGGCCCGGGGAGCTGTTTTTT
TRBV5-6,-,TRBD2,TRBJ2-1,CASSLAALAGREQFF,TGTGCCAGCAGCTTGGCCGCACTAGCGGGACGAGAGCAGTTCTTC
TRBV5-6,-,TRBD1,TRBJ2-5,CASSLGGLQGALKTQYF,TGTGCCAGCAGCTTGGGGGGGCTCCAGGGGGCTTTGAAGACCCAGTACTTC
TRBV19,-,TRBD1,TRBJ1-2,CASSIGTAQGGYTF,TGTGCCAGTAGTATTGGGACAGCCCAAGGGGGCTACACCTTC
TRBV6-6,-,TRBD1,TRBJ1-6,CASRFRDRVSPLHF,TGTGCCAGCCGGTTTCGGGACAGGGTTTCACCCCTCCACTTT
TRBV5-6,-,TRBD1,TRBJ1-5,CASSLVSGGAEAQHF,TGTGCCAGCAGCTTGGTGTCAGGGGGCGCGGAGGCCCAGCATTTT
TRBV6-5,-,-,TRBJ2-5,CASSYSAETGGRQYF,TGTGCCAGCAGTTACTCGGCGGAGACAGGCGGACGGCAGTACTTC
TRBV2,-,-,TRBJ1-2,CASSWEGQVSYGYTF,TGTGCCAGCAGTTGGGAGGGACAAGTTTCCTATGGCTACACCTTC
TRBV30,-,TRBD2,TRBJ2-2,CAWSYELAGGPGELFF,TGTGCCTGGAGCTACGAACTAGCGGGAGGGCCCGGGGAGCTGTTTTTT
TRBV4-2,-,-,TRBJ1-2,CASSQDPGANYGYTF,TGTGCCAGCAGCCAAGATCCAGGGGCGAACTATGGCTACACCTTC
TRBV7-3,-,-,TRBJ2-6,CASSHRGRGPGANVLTF,TGTGCCAGCAGCCACCGAGGGCGCGGACCTGGGGCCAACGTCCTGACTTTC
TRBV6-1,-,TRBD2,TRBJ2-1,CASRVLAGHYNEQFF,TGTGCCAGCAGAGTACTAGCGGGGCACTACAATGAGCAGTTCTTC
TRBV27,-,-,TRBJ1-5,CASRSTGKGGNQPQHF,TGTGCCAGCAGGTCGACAGGAAAGGGGGGCAATCAGCCCCAGCATTTT
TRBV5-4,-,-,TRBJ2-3,CASSGEGGGHFTDTQYF,TGTGCCAGCAGCGGGGAGGGGGGGGGCCACTTTACAGATACGCAGTATTTT
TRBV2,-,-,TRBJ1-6,CASRAGVNSPLHF,TGTGCCAGCAGAGCAGGGGTTAATTCACCCCTCCACTTT
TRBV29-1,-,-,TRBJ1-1,CSAEGLLNTEAFF,TGCAGCGCCGAGGGATTACTGAACACTGAAGCTTTCTTT
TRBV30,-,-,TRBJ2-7,CAWSVGQWRGSYEQYF,TGTGCCTGGAGTGTAGGGCAGTGGCGGGGATCCTACGAGCAGTACTTC
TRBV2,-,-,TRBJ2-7,CASNGGGRPYEQYF,TGTGCCAGCAACGGTGGAGGGCGCCCCTACGAGCAGTACTTC
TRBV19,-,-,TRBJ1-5,CASSLGPSLYSNQPQHF,TGTGCCAGTAGTCTTGGGCCGTCCCTTTATAGCAATCAGCCCCAGCATTTT
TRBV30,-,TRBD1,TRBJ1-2,CAWSRSTGNGYTF,TGTGCCTGGAGTAGATCGACAGGGAACGGCTACACCTTC
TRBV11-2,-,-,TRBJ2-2,CASSLLESGASELFF,TGTGCCAGCAGCTTACTCGAGTCGGGAGCGTCGGAGCTGTTTTTT
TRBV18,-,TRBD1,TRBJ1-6,CASSPGLRDRGGSGNSPLHF,TGTGCCAGCTCACCAGGGCTCCGGGACAGGGGTGGGTCCGGTAATTCACCCCTCCACTTT
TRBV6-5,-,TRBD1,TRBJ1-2,CASSYSDRAGYTF,TGTGCCAGCAGTTACTCGGACAGGGCAGGCTACACCTTC
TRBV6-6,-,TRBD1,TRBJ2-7,CASSYRDSQYF,TGTGCCAGCAGTTACCGGGACAGCCAGTACTTC
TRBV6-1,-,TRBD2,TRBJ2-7,CASSTSGTIYEQYF,TGTGCCAGCAGTACTAGCGGGACTATTTACGAGCAGTACTTC
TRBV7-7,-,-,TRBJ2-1,CASSPEPSGNEQFF,TGTGCCAGCAGCCCCGAGCCGAGCGGCAATGAGCAGTTCTTC
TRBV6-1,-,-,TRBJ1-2,CASSERGVYGYTF,TGTGCCAGCAGTGAACGGGGAGTCTATGGCTACACCTTC
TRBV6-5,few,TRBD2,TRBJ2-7,CASSLSGRSPYEQYF,TGTGCCAGCAGTTTAAGCGGGAGAAGCCCCTACGAGCAGTACTTC
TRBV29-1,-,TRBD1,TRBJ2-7,CSVGTGTGGREQYF,TGCAGCGTCGGTACCGGGACAGGGGGTCGGGAGCAGTACTTC
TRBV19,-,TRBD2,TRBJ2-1,CASSIGAFSGRPYNEQFF,TGTGCCAGTAGTATAGGTGCGTTTAGCGGGAGGCCCTACAATGAGCAGTTCTTC
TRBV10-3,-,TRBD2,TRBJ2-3,CAISDASGESTDTQYF,TGTGCCATCAGTGACGCTAGCGGGGAGAGCACAGATACGCAGTATTTT